This T cell receptor (beta chain) was captured in a study of T cell clones after liver transplantation. On the study more broadly: In this trial, immunosuppression withdrawal was attempted within 2 years of liver transplant.

The table came from immunoSEQ multiplex PCR; TCRdb's copy has only in-frame clones and leaves some out. The sample has more than 100,000 clones, around 80% seen once. Comment on this clone: The antigen remains undetermined.

J gave up 8 bases and V 4 bases, and 8 bases lay outside the gene matches. Germline-derived CDR1 and CDR2 are SGHVS and FQNEAQ. The CDR3 totals 15 residues. Overall study findings and caveats: Rather than being deleted, graft donor-reactive T cells may have moved into the graft.

The TCR sequence derives from a human patient who received a liver transplant. Some T cells may have originated in the graft donor. V usage is TRBV7-8 and J usage is TRBJ2-3; 11 bases agree with TRBD2. Source: CD4+ T cells from blood, taken about 50 months after liver transplant. The CDR3 here is CASSSTGLAVTTQYF. Written as DNA, the CDR3 is TGTGCCAGCAGCTCCACGGGACTAGCGGTAACTACGCAGTATTTT.